This T cell receptor (beta chain) is from a study of beta chain features in type 1 diabetes. General study points: A cDNA-based sequencing approach could over-represent cells with high TCR expression.

Reverse transcription of all isolated RNA meant that expressed TCRB transcripts were sequenced. Repertoires were generated with immunoSEQ multiplex PCR, while TCRdb's copy carries only in-frame clones and drops some. The sample holds 110,000 or so clones, 30% to 50% seen once. V was clipped by 4 bases and J by 5 bases; unmatched bases: 7. This CDR3 has 15 amino acids. Germline V lookup: CDR1 SGHDN, CDR2 FVKESK. In this sample, this clone turned up a few times. Its antigen is unknown. The chain has TRBV14 and TRBJ1-1, with 10 bases that match TRBD1. The specimen was stem cell memory CD4+ T cells from blood. The TCR sequence derives from a woman aged 18-29 years in good health. The CDR3 DNA reads as TGTGCCAGCAGCCTAAGACAGGGGGCGAGTACTGAAGCTTTCTTT. Amino acids: CASSLRQGASTEAFF.